This T cell receptor beta chain was recorded in a study of shared clonotypes between healthy human individuals. Study overall: Researchers assigned three CD4 naive, three CD4 memory, two CD8 naive and one CD8 memory plate to each donor.

Findings and limits, study-wide: In the sorted subsets, rarefaction showed sequencing was incomplete despite large depth. Naive subsets typically showed greater estimated richness than memory subsets. Across a handful of donors, naive CD4 shared around 5.1%, naive CD8 around 3.8%, memory CD4 about 2.4%, memory CD8 0.4%.

This CDR3 contains 12 residues. The germline gives CDR1 SQVTM, CDR2 ANQGSEA. Trimming took 1 base from V and 1 from J, leaving 4 bases between them. About this clone itself: Antigen unknown. The sample holds other DNA sequences that translate to the same CDR3.

Using immunoSEQ multiplex PCR, the repertoire was profiled, and TCRdb retains in-frame clones only, with some absent. The data show about 600,000 clones, more than 95% seen once. This TCR was sampled from a woman aged 25-40 years in good health. J is TRBJ1-1 and V is TRBV29-1; D remains unclear. The sample taken for sequencing was naive CD4+ T cells sorted from blood. Subset denoted: CD45RA+ positively selected. This CDR3 is CSVEGENTEAFF. CDR3 DNA sequence: TGCAGCGTTGAAGGAGAGAACACTGAAGCTTTCTTT. Full variable domain (missing parts from reference TRBV29-1 and TRBJ1-1): SAVISQKPSRDICQRGTSLTIQCQVDSQVTMMFWYRQQPGQSLTLIATANQGSEATYESGFVIDKFPISRPNLTFSTLTVSNMSPEDSSIYLCSVEGENTEAFFGQGTRLTVV.